This T cell receptor beta chain was identified in a study of patients and donors after allogeneic stem cell transplantation. MiXCR, run by TCRdb on the RT-PCR reads, gives a single entry per CDR3 protein. Among about 76,000 distinct CDR3 sequences, roughly 29% were seen once, and the ten largest hold about 26%. The CDR3 contains 15 residues. The junction had 1 base not matched to a gene; V was cut back by 1 base and J by 2 bases. Germline lookup yields CDR1 SGHKS and CDR2 YYEKEE (reference sequence). This clonotype was counted a few times. Sequenced sample: blood, either unsorted or a sorted T cell fraction (not recorded which). The V and J genes are TRBV5-5 and TRBJ2-5, with 11 bases identical to TRBD1. The clonotype originates from a human donor who was either an allogeneic HSCT recipient or a stem cell or donor lymphocyte infusion donor (not recorded which). It is not recorded whose cells these are; they may come from a transplant donor. Here the CDR3 reads CASSLWDRGQETQYF. The CDR3 nucleotides are TGTGCCAGCAGCTTGTGGGACAGGGGGCAAGAGACCCAGTACTTC.